A single sample gave rise to the 15 T cell receptor beta chains below, sequenced in a study of blood T cell repertoires in COVID-19 (dated by TCRdb to the early 2020s). The protocol used for the library was the immunoSEQ multiplex PCR assay. The immuneACCESS repertoire file appears here via TCRdb, limited to in-frame rearrangements. These files lack a portion of the clones; in checked studies, under half of the deficit traces to unresolved V genes, and the cause of the others is not known. In all, the sample holds some 100,000 clones, and approximately 89% of those were seen once. The ten biggest clones cover roughly 5.4% of the sample. The sequencing input was peripheral blood. These receptors came from an elderly woman with active COVID-19.

The chain links TRBV28 to TRBJ1-1, with a tentative D call TRBD1 (6 bases). V gave up 6 bases and J gave up 2 bases, with 13 bases separating them. Germline values: CDR1 MDHEN, CDR2 SYDVKM. The CDR3 has 14 amino acids. CDR3 in DNA: TGTGCCAGCAGAGCCCTCGGGACAAACACTGAAGCTTTCTTT. This codes for CASRALGTNTEAFF.

The V and J genes are TRBV28 and TRBJ2-1; 8 bases are shared with TRBD1. There are 12 residues in the CDR3. V trimming: 5 bases; J trimming: 15 bases; junction bases outside the gene matches: 9. In germline, CDR1 is MDHEN, CDR2 SYDVKM. The CDR3 spells CASSRPRDRLFF. The CDR3 bases are TGTGCCAGCAGTCGACCCCGGGACAGGCTGTTCTTC.

This chain links TRBV5-1 with TRBJ2-1; D is possibly TRBD1 (6 bases). The CDR3 covers 14 residues. Germline V gene lookup returns CDR1 SGHRS and CDR2 YFSETQ. The V and J ends lost 7 bases and 5 bases respectively, with 16 bases between them. The CDR3 is CASAQQGQDNEQFF. The CDR3 nucleotides are TGCGCCAGCGCTCAACAGGGTCAGGACAATGAGCAGTTCTTC.

The rearrangement joins TRBV4-1 to TRBJ2-2; D uncertain. Trimming took 5 bases from V and 9 from J, leaving 7 bases between them. CDR1 MGHRA and CDR2 YSYEKL come from the germline V gene. The CDR3 extends over 11 amino acids. CDR3 in DNA: TGCGCCAGCAGCTCCTACCGGGAGCTGTTTTTT. As protein: CASSSYRELFF.

In regard to this clone: Other DNA sequences within the sample encode an identical CDR3. This rearrangement joins TRBV7-3 to TRBJ2-3; D remains ambiguous. The germline V gene has CDR1 SGHTA and CDR2 FQGTGA. V was pared by 1 base and J by 0 bases, with 5 bases between. The CDR3 totals 14 residues. The CDR3 is CASSLIPSTDTQYF. The CDR3 DNA reads as TGTGCCAGCAGCTTAATCCCAAGCACAGATACGCAGTATTTT.

The V call is TRBV18, the J call TRBJ2-4, with 7 bases identical to TRBD2. The trim removed 3 bases at V and 11 bases at J, leaving 4 bases unmatched. The CDR3 runs to 12 residues. Germline CDR1 and CDR2: KGHSH and LQKENI. CDR3 bases: TGTGCCAGCTCACCCTTAACTAGCGTTCAGTACTTC. It codes for CASSPLTSVQYF. The whole variable domain, remainder taken from reference TRBV18 and TRBJ2-4, is NAGVMQNPRHLVRRRGQEARLRCSPMKGHSHVYWYRQLPEEGLKFMVYLQKENIIDESGMPKERFSAEFPKEGPSILRIQQVVRGDSAAYFCASSPLTSVQYFGAGTRLSVL.

The gene calls are TRBV7-9 and TRBJ2-1, with D maybe TRBD2 (5 bases). The CDR3 sequence is 15 residues long. V gave up 0 bases and J gave up 10 bases, with 16 bases separating them. Per germline, CDR1 SEHNR and CDR2 FQNEAQ (reference sequence). The CDR3 protein is CASSLARGIREEQFF. In DNA, the CDR3 is TGTGCCAGCAGCTTAGCGCGAGGTATTAGGGAGGAGCAGTTCTTC.

The chain uses TRBV18 and TRBJ2-1, with TRBD2 matching 9 bases. The CDR3 has 14 residues. Germline loops: CDR1 KGHSH, CDR2 LQKENI. After removal of 8 bases from V and 6 bases from J, the junction contained 8 bases not matched to a gene. The CDR3: CASAGGFRSNEQFF. For the CDR3, the DNA is TGTGCCAGCGCGGGGGGGTTCAGATCCAATGAGCAGTTCTTC.

The chain has TRBV7-9 and TRBJ2-1, with D hard to call. Germline V gives CDR1 SEHNR, CDR2 FQNEAQ (reference sequence). This CDR3 region has 16 residues. Trimming took off 4 bases at V and 5 bases at J, with 18 bases between the two ends. The CDR3 DNA sequence: TGTGCCAGCAGCTCCTCAGGAACGGCTTGGGACAATGAGCAGTTCTTC. As protein: CASSSSGTAWDNEQFF.

The chain combines TRBV7-9 with TRBJ1-3; possibly TRBD1 for D (5 bases). V was pared by 2 bases and J by 2 bases, with 7 bases between. The length of the CDR3 is 14 residues. Per germline, CDR1 SEHNR and CDR2 FQNEAQ (reference sequence). Here the CDR3 DNA reads TGTGCCAGCAGCTTAATGACAGCTGGAAACACCATATATTTT. This encodes CASSLMTAGNTIYF.

This clone was observed a single time. The chain links TRBV28 to TRBJ1-2; maybe TRBD1 (5 bases). Germline lookup yields CDR1 MDHEN and CDR2 SYDVKM. The CDR3 loop spans 12 amino acids. V gave up 6 bases and J gave up 7 bases, with 12 bases separating them. This chain's CDR3 is CASSAIRGGYTF. The CDR3, as DNA: TGTGCCAGCAGCGCGATTAGGGGTGGCTACACCTTC.

This clone has a handful of counts. The chain employs TRBV7-8 and TRBJ1-5; 9 positions match TRBD1. Germline assignment: CDR1 SGHVS and CDR2 FQNEAQ. This CDR3 spans 15 amino acids. V lost 5 bases to trimming and J lost 4 bases; unmatched junction nucleotides: 6. CDR3 sequence: CASSRDRVGNQPQHF. In DNA form, the CDR3 reads TGTGCCAGCAGCAGGGACAGGGTGGGGAATCAGCCCCAGCATTTT.

J is TRBJ2-7 and V is TRBV18, with 8 nucleotides matching TRBD1. The trim removed 8 bases at V and 1 base at J, leaving 7 bases unmatched. The germline gives CDR1 KGHSH, CDR2 LQKENI. The CDR3 has 14 amino acids. CDR3 DNA: TGTGCCAGCCACCTCGGGACAGGTTCCTACGAGCAGTACTTC. Protein sequence: CASHLGTGSYEQYF.

The J gene is TRBJ2-5, the V gene TRBV28, with no clear D. The V and J ends lost 5 bases and 5 bases respectively, with 21 bases between them. The CDR3 has 16 amino acids. Germline lookup yields CDR1 MDHEN and CDR2 SYDVKM. CDR3 region: CASSPTRVSLVETQYF. DNA of the CDR3: TGTGCCAGCAGTCCTACGCGAGTGAGTCTGGTGGAGACCCAGTACTTC.

J is TRBJ2-3 and V is TRBV7-2; 7 bases map to TRBD2. This CDR3 contains 15 residues. In germline, CDR1 is SGHTA, CDR2 FQGNSA. Unmatched junction bases numbered 5, after V lost 5 bases and J lost 0 bases. The CDR3 bases are TGTGCCAGCAGCCTCGTAGCGGGTAGCACAGATACGCAGTATTTT. Translation gives CASSLVAGSTDTQYF.